A selection of T cell receptor beta chains follows, all from one sample in a study of blood T cell repertoires in COVID-19. Sequencing used immunoSEQ multiplex PCR; TCRdb keeps in-frame clones, though not all of them. Among about 200,000 clones listed, about 86% were seen once. Sample: PBMCs or T cells enriched from blood (not recorded which). Source of these receptors: a woman between 40 and 55 years old with acute COVID-19. CDR3s include the opening cysteine and the closing phenylalanine or tryptophan. The D gene is left open where the match is weak. Not all rows give a size; the values are once, few, many and, for expanded clones, a class.

clone size: once; D gene: .; J gene: TRBJ2-3; V gene: TRBV9; CDR3 DNA: TGTGCCAGCAGGAGGGGGAGTGAGAGGGGCACAGATACGCAGTATTTT; CDR3 protein: CASRRGSERGTDTQYF
clone size: .; D gene: TRBD1; J gene: TRBJ1-1; V gene: TRBV29-1; CDR3 DNA: TGCAGCGTTTACCGGGACAGGGTATCGAACACTGAAGCTTTCTTT; CDR3 protein: CSVYRDRVSNTEAFF
clone size: .; D gene: TRBD2; J gene: TRBJ2-1; V gene: TRBV3-1/TRBV3-2; CDR3 DNA: TGTGCCAGCAGCCAACAGGGGACTAGCGGAGTTGAGCAGTTCTTC; CDR3 protein: CASSQQGTSGVEQFF
clone size: .; D gene: TRBD1; J gene: TRBJ2-3; V gene: TRBV7-8; CDR3 DNA: TGTGCCAGCAGCTTGACAGGGGGTCTTCGAGATACGCAGTATTTT; CDR3 protein: CASSLTGGLRDTQYF
clone size: once; D gene: TRBD1; J gene: TRBJ1-1; V gene: TRBV27; CDR3 DNA: TGTGCCAGCAGTTTACGACAGGGAACTGAAGCTTTCTTT; CDR3 protein: CASSLRQGTEAFF
clone size: once; D gene: .; J gene: TRBJ2-7; V gene: TRBV27; CDR3 DNA: TGTGCCAGCAGTCCCAGGGGTCTGGACGAGCAGTACTTC; CDR3 protein: CASSPRGLDEQYF
clone size: .; D gene: TRBD1; J gene: TRBJ1-1; V gene: TRBV11-3; CDR3 DNA: TGTGCCAGCAGCGAAGACAGGGGGTTGAACACTGAAGCTTTCTTT; CDR3 protein: CASSEDRGLNTEAFF
clone size: .; D gene: .; J gene: TRBJ2-6; V gene: TRBV2; CDR3 DNA: TGTGCCAGTTTGCCAGTTCGCTCTGGGGCCAACGTCCTGACTTTC; CDR3 protein: CASLPVRSGANVLTF
clone size: .; D gene: TRBD2; J gene: TRBJ2-7; V gene: TRBV2; CDR3 DNA: TGTGCCAGCAACCGCGCCCTAGCGGGAGACGAGCAGTACTTC; CDR3 protein: CASNRALAGDEQYF
clone size: once; D gene: .; J gene: TRBJ2-1; V gene: TRBV9; CDR3 DNA: TGTGCCAGCAGCGTAGGCTGGGCCCAATCTTCCTACAATGAGCAGTTCTTC; CDR3 protein: CASSVGWAQSSYNEQFF
clone size: .; D gene: TRBD1; J gene: TRBJ2-2; V gene: TRBV5-5; CDR3 DNA: TGTGCCAGCAGCTTACAGGGGGCGCTGGGAACCGGGGAGCTGTTTTTT; CDR3 protein: CASSLQGALGTGELFF
clone size: few; D gene: TRBD2; J gene: TRBJ2-1; V gene: TRBV24-1; CDR3 DNA: TGTGCCACCAGTGATGGCCTGGGGACTAGAAGTAGGTTCGAGAGTGAGCAGTTCTTC; CDR3 protein: CATSDGLGTRSRFESEQFF
clone size: .; D gene: .; J gene: TRBJ2-1; V gene: TRBV3-1/TRBV3-2; CDR3 DNA: TGTGCCAGCAGCTTACAGGACAATGAGCAGTTCTTC; CDR3 protein: CASSLQDNEQFF
clone size: few; D gene: .; J gene: TRBJ2-5; V gene: TRBV11-3; CDR3 DNA: TGTGCCAGCAGCTTAGATCGTACGGGCCGCGGGATGACCCAGTACTTC; CDR3 protein: CASSLDRTGRGMTQYF